Listed below are T cell receptor beta chains from one sample, sequenced in a study of blood T cells in healthy people across ages. Each CDR3 protein gets one entry after TCRdb re-called the 5' RACE reads with MiXCR. Among about 1.5 million distinct CDR3 sequences listed, 35% to 45% were seen once. Source material: blood. The receptors were sampled from a young woman in good health. CDR3s include the opening cysteine and the closing phenylalanine or tryptophan.

len: 14; v_gene: TRBV12-3/TRBV12-4; j_gene: TRBJ2-1; CDR3aa: CASSWGEPYNEQFF
len: 15; v_gene: TRBV5-1; j_gene: TRBJ2-1; CDR3aa: CASSIYGSPGNEQFF
len: 17; v_gene: TRBV9; j_gene: TRBJ2-5; CDR3aa: CASSGPGLAGGQETQYF
len: 13; v_gene: TRBV29-1; j_gene: TRBJ1-3; CDR3aa: CSVGSAAGNTIYF
len: 13; v_gene: TRBV5-1; j_gene: TRBJ2-1; CDR3aa: CASSSPSHNEQFF
len: 14; v_gene: TRBV27; j_gene: TRBJ2-7; CDR3aa: CASSSGAGTHEQYF
len: 14; v_gene: TRBV7-2; j_gene: TRBJ2-3; CDR3aa: CASSSGHSTGTQYF
len: 16; v_gene: TRBV20-1; j_gene: TRBJ2-3; CDR3aa: CSARDTSGDRPDTQYF
len: 13; v_gene: TRBV10-3; j_gene: TRBJ2-7; CDR3aa: CAISESGDNEQYF
len: 14; v_gene: TRBV6-6; j_gene: TRBJ2-1; CDR3aa: CASSYGELNNEQFF
len: 14; v_gene: TRBV7-9; j_gene: TRBJ2-1; CDR3aa: CASTPGQHYNEQFF
len: 13; v_gene: TRBV12-3/TRBV12-4; j_gene: TRBJ2-3; CDR3aa: CASREGLADTQYF
len: 21; v_gene: TRBV12-5; j_gene: TRBJ2-1; CDR3aa: CASGLVPGGLAGPSSYNEQFF
len: 14; v_gene: TRBV20-1; j_gene: TRBJ2-7; CDR3aa: CSATPDRRANEQYF
len: 18; v_gene: TRBV5-1; j_gene: TRBJ2-7; CDR3aa: CASSLAYRVKGSYNEQYF
len: 15; v_gene: TRBV7-9; j_gene: TRBJ2-5; CDR3aa: CASRQDRVSGYEQYF
len: 16; v_gene: TRBV12-3/TRBV12-4; j_gene: TRBJ1-5; CDR3aa: CASSPPPGVSNQPQHF
len: 15; v_gene: TRBV5-1; j_gene: TRBJ2-1; CDR3aa: CASSLDGGWINEQFF
len: 15; v_gene: TRBV6-2/TRBV6-3; j_gene: TRBJ1-2; CDR3aa: CASSYRQNTNYGYTF
len: 13; v_gene: TRBV6-2/TRBV6-3; j_gene: TRBJ2-1; CDR3aa: CASNTGDHNEQFF
len: 14; v_gene: TRBV2; j_gene: TRBJ2-1; CDR3aa: CATSVETGDNEQFF
len: 12; v_gene: TRBV5-1; j_gene: TRBJ2-1; CDR3aa: CVSSLAYNEQFF
len: 16; v_gene: TRBV7-2; j_gene: TRBJ2-3; CDR3aa: CASSLGGTGYTDTQYF
len: 16; v_gene: TRBV4-1; j_gene: TRBJ2-7; CDR3aa: CASSQGTGDSPYEQYF
len: 13; v_gene: TRBV12-5; j_gene: TRBJ1-2; CDR3aa: CASGQGVSYGYTF
len: 14; v_gene: TRBV7-8; j_gene: TRBJ2-5; CDR3aa: CASSQAGWQETQYF
len: 14; v_gene: TRBV5-1; j_gene: TRBJ2-4; CDR3aa: CASSIRAGGREQYF
len: 17; v_gene: TRBV4-2; j_gene: -; CDR3aa: CASSQLAGETSYNEQYF
len: 13; v_gene: TRBV27; j_gene: TRBJ1-1; CDR3aa: CASSSTGWTEAFF
len: 16; v_gene: TRBV7-6; j_gene: -; CDR3aa: CASSSRAGGSLGEQYF
len: 13; v_gene: TRBV29-1; j_gene: TRBJ2-7; CDR3aa: CSVKGGQTYEQYF
len: 12; v_gene: TRBV27; j_gene: TRBJ1-1; CDR3aa: CANSSGNTEAFF
len: 15; v_gene: TRBV5-1; j_gene: TRBJ2-7; CDR3aa: CASSWAGTGSCEQYF
len: 16; v_gene: TRBV5-4; j_gene: TRBJ2-1; CDR3aa: CASSPITGSSYNEQFF
len: 15; v_gene: TRBV12-3/TRBV12-4; j_gene: TRBJ1-5; CDR3aa: CASSDQGGSNQPQHF
len: 14; v_gene: TRBV6-5; j_gene: TRBJ1-2; CDR3aa: CTSSYGQGGYGYTF